This passage covers 2 T cell receptor beta chains from one sample sequenced in a study of blood T cell repertoires in COVID-19. Repertoires were generated with immunoSEQ multiplex PCR, while TCRdb's copy carries only in-frame clones and drops some. The top ten clones hold less than 6% of a sample with 250,000 to 300,000 clones, 83% of them seen once. Sequences were obtained from peripheral blood. All receptors come from a man between 60 and 75 years old who had recovered from COVID-19.

The chain joins TRBV7-8 to TRBJ2-5, with TRBD2 matching 8 bases. V gave up 5 bases and J gave up 2 bases; unmatched junction bases: 4. CDR3 length: 14 residues. The V gene's germline CDR1 is SGHVS and CDR2 FQNEAQ. The CDR3 region has the DNA TGTGCCAGCAGCAGCGGGGGCCTTCAAGAGACCCAGTACTTC. As protein: CASSSGGLQETQYF. Full variable domain (missing parts from reference TRBV7-8 and TRBJ2-5): GAGVSQSPRYKVAKRGQDVALRCDPISGHVSLFWYQQALGQGPEFLTYFQNEAQLDKSGLPSDRFFAERPEGSVSTLKIQRTQQEDSAVYLCASSSGGLQETQYFGPGTRLLVL.

The genes are TRBV2 and TRBJ1-4, with 7 bases aligning to TRBD1. After removal of 9 bases from V and 8 bases from J, the junction contained 6 bases not matched to a gene. The CDR3 has 12 amino acids. Germline CDR1 reads SNHLY; CDR2 reads FYNNEI. The CDR3 reads CASRQGREKLFF. CDR3 nucleotide sequence: TGTGCCAGTAGACAGGGAAGGGAAAAACTGTTTTTT. The whole variable domain, remainder taken from reference TRBV2 and TRBJ1-4, is EPEVTQTPSHQVTQMGQEVILRCVPISNHLYFYWYRQILGQKVEFLVSFYNNEISEKSEIFDDQFSVERPDGSNFTLKIRSTKLEDSAMYFCASRQGREKLFFGSGTQLSVL.